These 23 T cell receptor beta chains were all obtained from the same sample, sequenced in a study of response to subunit inactivated influenza vaccine (dated by TCRdb to 2016 to 2018). Libraries were made using RT-PCR. TCRdb shows the sequencer as Illumina HiSeq 2500. TCRdb ran its own pipeline on the public reads, namely fastp trimming at Q25 and MiXCR clone calling, and kept in-frame beta chains. Rows are combined by CDR3 protein, so each entry shows the most common genes and DNA. Present in this sample are about 780,000 distinct CDR3 sequences, approximately 17% of which were seen just once. Around 9.9% of the sample is taken by the ten largest. Sequencing was performed on PBMCs from blood, taken less than 6 days after vaccination. The receptor set was obtained from a middle-aged man who received an inactivated influenza vaccine. Donor details come from another sample of the same person, matched by shared clones.

This clonotype was counted a few times. V gene TRBV7-9 combines with J gene TRBJ1-1; 9 nucleotides match TRBD1. The CDR3 is 13 residues long. Germline V gene sequence: CDR1 SEHNR, CDR2 FQNEAQ (reference sequence). V dropped 5 bases and J dropped 7; count of bases not matched to a gene: 5. The CDR3 DNA sequence: TGTGCCAGCAGCCCGCGGACAGGGGTTGAAGCTTTCTTT. This codes for CASSPRTGVEAFF.

In this sample, this clonotype turned up many times. CDR3 bases: TGCAGCGGCACAAAGAATGAGCAGTTCTTC. Residues: CSGTKNEQFF. This chain uses TRBV29-1 with TRBJ2-1; D is unresolved. V was trimmed by 7 bases and J by 7 bases, leaving 8 bases between them. The CDR3 covers 10 residues. The germline V gene has CDR1 SQVTM and CDR2 ANQGSEA.

This chain connects TRBV7-2 to TRBJ2-7; the D gene is possibly TRBD1 (6 bases). Trimming left V 5 bases short and J 3 bases short, with 14 bases between. Germline V gene data show CDR1 as SGHTA and CDR2 as FQGNSA. This CDR3 spans 14 amino acids. CDR3 in amino acids: CASSIQGHDYEQYF. CDR3 sequence (DNA): TGTGCCAGCAGCATACAGGGCCACGACTACGAGCAGTACTTC.

This chain joins TRBV20-1 and TRBJ2-3; D is perhaps TRBD1 or TRBD2 (5 bases each). The V gene's germline CDR1 is DFQATT and CDR2 SNEGSKA (reference sequence). The CDR3 sequence is 14 residues long. Trimming removed 6 bases from V and 0 bases from J, with 13 bases in between. The CDR3 is CSAPGPASTDTQYF. CDR3 bases: TGCAGTGCCCCGGGGCCAGCTAGCACAGATACGCAGTATTTT.

A few counts support this clonotype. This sequence joins TRBV28 and TRBJ2-6, with a weak D call TRBD1 (6 bases). This CDR3 region has 16 residues. The germline gives CDR1 MDHEN, CDR2 SYDVKM. The V end lost 3 bases, the J end lost 0 bases, and 9 bases lay between the germline ends. For the CDR3, the DNA is TGTGCCAGCAGTTTTCTGGACAGCTCTGGGGCCAACGTCCTGACTTTC. Translation: CASSFLDSSGANVLTF.

In its sample, this clonotype was seen a few times. The chain couples TRBV6-5 to TRBJ1-4; 7 nucleotides agree with TRBD1. V lost 4 bases and J lost 8; bases outside the gene matches: 13. Germline V gene data show CDR1 as MNHEY and CDR2 as SVGAGI. The CDR3 extends over 16 amino acids. In nucleotides, the CDR3 is TGTGCCAGCAGTTTCGATAAGACAGGGAGGAACGAAAAACTGTTTTTT. Protein sequence: CASSFDKTGRNEKLFF.

J is TRBJ2-3 and V is TRBV6-5, with a possible D match to TRBD1 (6 bases). Germline V gene lookup returns CDR1 MNHEY and CDR2 SVGAGI. The CDR3 length is 17 residues. The V end was cut by 0 bases, the J end by 0 bases, with 13 bases between. CDR3 in DNA: TGTGCCAGCAGTTACTCCCGGGACAAAGCGAGCACAGATACGCAGTATTTT. Residues: CASSYSRDKASTDTQYF.

This clonotype has just one count. This chain uses TRBV7-3 with TRBJ2-3, with 10 positions matching TRBD1. This CDR3 contains 17 residues. CDR1 and CDR2 from the germline V gene are SGHTA and FQGTGA. V gave up 5 bases and J gave up 3 bases; unmatched junction bases: 11. CDR3 DNA: TGTGCCAGCAGCCCTTTAGGGGGGACAGGGGCGACAGATACGCAGTATTTT. This codes for CASSPLGGTGATDTQYF.

This clonotype was seen a handful of times. The chain employs TRBV10-3 and TRBJ2-7, with 11 bases that match TRBD1. V was pared by 6 bases and J by 4 bases, with 5 bases of the junction left unmatched. Germline V CDR1 and CDR2: ENHRY, SYGVKD. This CDR3 contains 14 residues. CDR3 sequence reads: CAISGQGARYEQYF. The CDR3 nucleotides are TGTGCCATCAGCGGACAGGGGGCTCGGTACGAGCAGTACTTC.

This clonotype turned up a few times. Because the CDR3's place on the DNA is in doubt, the DNA is left out and the CDR3 is given as listed by TCRdb. The chain is built from TRBV7-2 and TRBJ1-1. The CDR3 comprises 13 residues, both ends counted. Germline CDR1 is SGHTA and CDR2 is FQGNSA. The CDR3 loop reads CASTSTLGTEAFF.

CDR3 nucleotide sequence: TGCAGTGCTAGAAAAGGCGGGGGTTCCTACGAGCAGTACTTC. Residues: CSARKGGGSYEQYF. The rearrangement links TRBV20-1 to TRBJ2-7; 7 bases fit TRBD2. Germline V CDR1 and CDR2: DFQATT, SNEGSKA (reference sequence). This CDR3 comprises 14 residues. Trimming removed 2 bases from V and 1 base from J; junction bases left unmatched: 5.

The chain has TRBV10-2 and TRBJ2-1; 9 nucleotides match TRBD2. The CDR3 covers 15 residues. CDR1 and CDR2 from the germline V gene are WSHSY and SAAADI. After removal of 2 bases from V and 4 bases from J, the junction contained 3 bases not matched to a gene. Here the CDR3 reads CASSEIAGAYNEQFF. The CDR3 region has the DNA TGCGCCAGCAGTGAGATAGCGGGGGCATACAATGAGCAGTTCTTC.

This clonotype was counted at least ten times. This chain uses TRBV7-9 with TRBJ2-3, with 8 bases matching TRBD2. CDR3 length equals 17 residues. The V segment lost 2 bases and the J segment 3 bases; nucleotides outside the gene matches: 10. CDR1 SEHNR and CDR2 FQNEAQ come from the germline V gene (reference sequence). CDR3 protein: CASSLPSGGAVTDTQYF. The CDR3 region has the DNA TGTGCCAGCAGCTTACCCTCCGGGGGGGCGGTTACAGATACGCAGTATTTT. Based on the CDR3 plus reference TRBV7-9 and TRBJ2-3, the full variable domain is DTGVSQNPRHKITKRGQNVTFRCDPISEHNRLYWYRQTLGQGPEFLTYFQNEAQLEKSRLLSDRFSAERPKGSFSTLEIQRTEQGDSAMYLCASSLPSGGAVTDTQYFGPGTRLTVL.

The CDR3 sequence: CASSFRTRTVPTETQYF. In DNA, the CDR3 is TGTGCCAGCAGTTTCCGGACCCGTACGGTTCCAACAGAGACCCAGTACTTC. This rearrangement joins TRBV28 to TRBJ2-5, with unresolved D. Trimming took 3 bases from V and 4 from J, leaving 21 bases between them. Germline CDR1 MDHEN, CDR2 SYDVKM. This CDR3 contains 17 residues.

There are a few counts of this clonotype. V gene TRBV6-4 combines with J gene TRBJ2-7; TRBD1 matches at 9 bases. With 1 base clipped from V and 3 bases from J, the junction kept 16 bases outside the gene matches. CDR1 is MRHNA, CDR2 SNTAGT, per germline. The CDR3 is made up of 19 amino acids. The CDR3 protein is CASSDYRGPVSSGFYEQYF. The CDR3 coding sequence is TGTGCCAGCAGTGACTACAGGGGGCCGGTTTCTAGCGGTTTCTACGAGCAGTACTTC.

The V gene is TRBV20-1, the J gene TRBJ2-3; 7 bases match TRBD2. CDR3 length equals 14 residues. V lost 1 base, J lost 4 bases, and 5 bases stayed unmatched. Germline lookup yields CDR1 DFQATT and CDR2 SNEGSKA (reference sequence). CDR3 sequence (DNA): TGCAGTGCTAGAGCGACTAGCAGCCCAGATACGCAGTATTTT. It codes for CSARATSSPDTQYF.

The gene calls are TRBV15 and TRBJ2-3, with D possibly TRBD2 on 5 matching bases. This CDR3 region has 15 residues. Germline V CDR1 and CDR2: LNHNV, YYDKDF (reference sequence). V was clipped by 1 base and J by 4 bases, with 12 bases between them. The DNA for the CDR3 is TGTGCCACCAGCAGAGGTCCGAGAGCGGCAGATACGCAGTATTTT. The encoded protein is CATSRGPRAADTQYF.

This clonotype was observed at least ten times. V gene TRBV7-6 combines with J gene TRBJ1-1; D unresolved. Germline assignment: CDR1 SGHVS and CDR2 FNYEAQ. CDR3 length: 19 amino acids. Trimming pared 0 bases from V and 3 bases from J, leaving 23 bases between. CDR3 bases: TGTGCCAGCAGCTTAGCGGATGGTCAGGTTGATTTAAGGGACACTGAAGCTTTCTTT. It codes for CASSLADGQVDLRDTEAFF.

This clonotype turned up a few times. The chain carries TRBV18 and TRBJ2-5; D gene uncertain. Trimming removed 2 bases from V and 6 bases from J, with 10 bases in between. This CDR3 comprises 13 residues. From germline, CDR1 is KGHSH and CDR2 LQKENI. As DNA, the CDR3 is TGTGCCAGCTCACCAGCCGAGGTTCAGACCCAGTACTTC. Amino acids: CASSPAEVQTQYF.

This clonotype was recorded a few times. The J gene is TRBJ2-3, the V gene TRBV20-1; 14 positions agree with TRBD2. The germline gives CDR1 DFQATT, CDR2 SNEGSKA (reference sequence). This CDR3 is 15 amino acids long. Germline trimming cut 5 bases from V and 5 bases from J; bases unmatched to any gene: 6. The CDR3 loop reads CSASTSGRALDTQYF. CDR3 nucleotides: TGCAGTGCTTCGACTAGCGGGAGGGCCTTAGATACGCAGTATTTT.

This clonotype came up a few times. CDR3 protein: CASSSSAGKGRMDIQYF. CDR3 coding DNA: TGTGCCAGCAGTTCATCCGCCGGTAAGGGGAGGATGGACATTCAGTACTTC. The V and J genes are TRBV12-3 or TRBV12-4 and TRBJ2-4, with D tentatively TRBD2 (6 bases). The V and J ends lost 4 bases and 8 bases respectively, with 24 bases between them. The CDR3 contains 17 residues.

The chain couples TRBV14 to TRBJ2-5, with D tentatively TRBD1 (5 bases). The length of the CDR3 is 12 residues. In germline, CDR1 is SGHDN, CDR2 FVKESK. Trimming pared 5 bases from V and 7 bases from J, leaving 11 bases between. The CDR3 spells CASSDNQGTQYF. The DNA of the CDR3 is TGTGCCAGCAGCGATAACCAGGGGACCCAGTACTTC.

This clonotype showed up many times. This chain links TRBV11-2 with TRBJ2-1, with no clear D. This CDR3 spans 13 amino acids. Trimming removed 3 bases at V and 4 bases at J, with 7 bases between. CDR1 SGHAT and CDR2 FQNNGV come from the germline V gene. CDR3 nucleotides: TGTGCCAGCAGCTTGGTGAGTTACAATGAGCAGTTCTTC. Its protein is CASSLVSYNEQFF.